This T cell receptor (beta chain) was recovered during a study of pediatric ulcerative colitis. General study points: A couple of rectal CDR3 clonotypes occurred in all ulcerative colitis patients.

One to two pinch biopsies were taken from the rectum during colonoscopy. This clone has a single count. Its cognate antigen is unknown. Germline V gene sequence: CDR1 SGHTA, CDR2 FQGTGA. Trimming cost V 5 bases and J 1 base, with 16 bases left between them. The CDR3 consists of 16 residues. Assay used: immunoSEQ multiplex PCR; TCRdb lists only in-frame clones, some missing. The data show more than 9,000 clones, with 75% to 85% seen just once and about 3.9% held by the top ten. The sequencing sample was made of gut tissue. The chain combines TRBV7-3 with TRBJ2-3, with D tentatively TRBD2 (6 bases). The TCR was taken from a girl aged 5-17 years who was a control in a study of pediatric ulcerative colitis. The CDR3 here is CASSPSGGARTDTQYF. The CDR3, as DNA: TGTGCCAGCAGCCCTTCCGGAGGGGCCCGCACAGATACGCAGTATTTT.